A selection of T cell receptor beta chains follows, all from one sample in a study of T cell repertoires in cytomegalovirus infection. TCRdb itself ran the reads through MiXCR, one entry per CDR3 protein. Among about 920,000 distinct CDR3 sequences listed, roughly 31% were seen once. These receptors are not linked to any known antigen. The sample was cultured CD8+ T cells from PBMCs, taken from culture after CMV antigen stimulation. These receptors originate from a human donor in good health (CMV status not recorded). Some clones in this sample may be carry-over from other donors' samples. Each CDR3 is given with its conserved first and last residue. A D gene is named only where the DNA matches it firmly. Size is omitted from some rows. Given values are once, few, many or a class for expanded clones.

few	TRBV6-5	TRBD1	TRBJ1-1	TGTGCCAGCAGTTACGCGGCAGGGGGGTCGAACACTGAAGCTTTCTTT	CASSYAAGGSNTEAFF
NA	TRBV11-2	NA	TRBJ2-2	TGTGCCAGCAGCGCTACTATACTTGTGTTCATCGGGGAGCTGTTTTTT	CASSATILVFIGELFF
NA	TRBV6-2/TRBV6-3	NA	TRBJ2-7	TGTGCCAGCAGTTACTCGTCAGGGCGGTACTTC	CASSYSSGRYF
few	TRBV7-6	NA	TRBJ2-7	TGTGCCAGCAGCCTTGGGGGGGGGGCCTCCTCCTACGAGCAGTACTTC	CASSLGGGASSYEQYF
few	TRBV24-1	NA	TRBJ2-5	TGTGCCACCAGTGATCGGGGGGCCTCGGATGAGACCCAGTACTTC	CATSDRGASDETQYF
few	TRBV7-9	TRBD1	TRBJ2-1	TGTGCCAGCAGATCGACAGGGCTTTACAATGAGCAGTTCTTC	CASRSTGLYNEQFF
many	TRBV7-9	NA	TRBJ1-1	TGTGCCAGCAGTCCTCTCTCCGGCCCGAACACTGAAGCTTTCTTT	CASSPLSGPNTEAFF
NA	TRBV6-1	NA	TRBJ2-6	TGTGCCAGCAGTGGACAGGACTCTGGGGCCAACGTCCTGACTTTC	CASSGQDSGANVLTF
few	TRBV6-1	NA	TRBJ2-3	TGTGCCACCCGGCCGGAGGAAATGCGGGGGCGTACGCAGTATTTT	CATRPEEMRGRTQYF
few	TRBV6-1	NA	TRBJ1-1	TGTGCCAGCACCCCCCGGGAGTATAACACTGAAGCTTTCTTT	CASTPREYNTEAFF
few	TRBV28	TRBD2	TRBJ2-1	TGTGCCAGCAGTTTAACCAGCGGGGCCCCTGAGCAGTTCTTC	CASSLTSGAPEQFF
NA	TRBV11-2	NA	TRBJ2-3	TGTGCCAGCAGCTTTAGCGGTGACGGAGATACGCAGTATTTT	CASSFSGDGDTQYF
NA	TRBV10-3	NA	TRBJ1-1	TGTGCCATCAGTGAGGGTAATCTGAACACTGAAGCTTTCTTT	CAISEGNLNTEAFF
NA	TRBV14	NA	TRBJ1-2	TGTGCCAGCAGCCAAGATCCGCCCGTCTATGGCTACACCTTC	CASSQDPPVYGYTF
NA	TRBV9	NA	TRBJ1-3	TGTGCCAGCAGCGAAGGCGATTCTGGAAACACCATATATTTT	CASSEGDSGNTIYF
NA	TRBV20-1	NA	TRBJ1-2	TGCAGTGCTAGACCTCTGGAGGACTTCTATGGCTACACCTTC	CSARPLEDFYGYTF
NA	TRBV6-1	TRBD1	TRBJ1-4	TGTGCCAGCATAGGACAGGGATTTAATGAAAAACTGTTTTTT	CASIGQGFNEKLFF
few	TRBV29-1	TRBD2	TRBJ2-3	TGCAGCGTTGACATAGCGGGGGGATCTGGGGATACGCAGTATTTT	CSVDIAGGSGDTQYF
many	TRBV6-1	NA	TRBJ1-1	TGTGCCAGCAGTGAAGCGGGGAACACTGAAGCTTTCTTT	CASSEAGNTEAFF
few	TRBV7-8	NA	TRBJ1-4	TGTGCCAGCAGCTTAGTTGGCGGGGCGAATGAAAAACTGTTTTTT	CASSLVGGANEKLFF
NA	TRBV9	TRBD1	TRBJ1-2	TGTGCCAGCAGCGTGGGACAGGGAAGGGCTAACTATGGCTACACCTTC	CASSVGQGRANYGYTF
NA	TRBV6-2/TRBV6-3	TRBD2	TRBJ2-2	TGTGCCAGCACCCAAGCTTACTTGCGGGGGGCTCCGAACACCGGGGAGCTGTTTTTT	CASTQAYLRGAPNTGELFF
NA	TRBV9	TRBD1	TRBJ1-2	TGTGCCAGCAGCCAGAACCCGGGACAGGGGGCGAAGTATGGCTACACCTTC	CASSQNPGQGAKYGYTF
few	TRBV6-6	NA	TRBJ1-2	TGTGCCAGCAGTATCTACCCACAGGGAAATGGCTACACCTTC	CASSIYPQGNGYTF
few	TRBV7-9	TRBD2	TRBJ2-1	TGTGCCAGCAGCGGGGGGATACTAGCGGGGGTTTTTCCCTACAATGAGCAGTTCTTC	CASSGGILAGVFPYNEQFF
few	TRBV27	NA	TRBJ1-5	TGTGCCAGCAGTTTGAGGTTTAGCAATCAGCCCCAGCATTTT	CASSLRFSNQPQHF
NA	TRBV5-6	NA	TRBJ2-3	TGTGCCAGCAGCGAAAGGGGTCAGGGACCGGATACGCAGTATTTT	CASSERGQGPDTQYF
few	TRBV12-3/TRBV12-4	NA	TRBJ2-3	TGTGCCAGCAGACCAGGCATCACAGATACGCAGTATTTT	CASRPGITDTQYF
NA	TRBV7-2	TRBD1	TRBJ1-5	TGTGCCAGCAGCAGGACAGGGGGTCGAAATCAGCCCCAGCATTTT	CASSRTGGRNQPQHF
many	TRBV27	NA	TRBJ1-2	TGTGCCAGCAGAGATAACTTAGGGGAGAGGGGCTACACCTTC	CASRDNLGERGYTF
NA	TRBV24-1	TRBD1	TRBJ2-1	TGTGCCACCAGGACAGGGACCCACAATAAGCAGTTCTTC	CATRTGTHNKQFF
many	TRBV7-2	NA	TRBJ1-2	TGTGCCAGCAGCTTAAGTGGAGATCTTTTTACGGGTGGCTACACCTTC	CASSLSGDLFTGGYTF
few	TRBV7-6	TRBD1	TRBJ1-4	TGTGCCAGCAGCCCAACCGGGACAGTGGAAAAACTGTTTTTT	CASSPTGTVEKLFF
few	TRBV29-1	NA	TRBJ2-3	TGCAGCGCTGGGGACTCACTAATCACAGATACGCAGTATTTT	CSAGDSLITDTQYF
few	TRBV28	NA	TRBJ2-1	TGTGCCAGCAGTTTACGGTGGGACGGGGGACCCTGGGGTGAGCAGTTCTTC	CASSLRWDGGPWGEQFF
few	TRBV6-6	NA	TRBJ2-3	TGTGCCAGCAGTTACTCGCTAGCAACGGATACGCAGTATTTT	CASSYSLATDTQYF
NA	TRBV27	NA	TRBJ1-1	TGTGCCACCGCGAGGGGAGGGGGCACTGAAGCTTTCTTT	CATARGGGTEAFF
NA	TRBV6-5	NA	TRBJ2-7	TGTGCCAGCAGTTACTCACCTGAGAACGAGCAGTACTTC	CASSYSPENEQYF
few	TRBV27	TRBD1	TRBJ2-7	TGTGCCAGCAACACTCATTTAACAGGGGTCGAGCAGTACTTC	CASNTHLTGVEQYF
many	TRBV7-8	NA	TRBJ2-3	TGTGCCAGCAGCCTTCGGGACACCGCAGATACGCAGTATTTT	CASSLRDTADTQYF
NA	TRBV25-1	TRBD2	TRBJ2-1	TGTGCCAGCAGTGCCGGGGGACTAGCGGGCCCCGAGGGCAATGAGCAGTTCTTC	CASSAGGLAGPEGNEQFF
NA	TRBV28	NA	TRBJ1-2	TGTGCCAGCAGTTTCCTCCAGGAACGGGGCTACACCTTC	CASSFLQERGYTF
few	TRBV12-3/TRBV12-4	TRBD1	TRBJ2-3	TGTGCCAGCAGTTCCCGGGACAGGGTTCTCTCTAGCACAGATACGCAGTATTTT	CASSSRDRVLSSTDTQYF
NA	TRBV20-1	NA	TRBJ1-2	TGCAGTGTCCCCAGGGAGTGGCGGAACAAGGGCTATGGCTACACCTTC	CSVPREWRNKGYGYTF
few	TRBV6-5	TRBD2	TRBJ2-1	TGTGCCAGCAGTTACCAGGCGGGGGGCCGTTACAATGAGCAGTTCTTC	CASSYQAGGRYNEQFF
NA	TRBV6-1	NA	TRBJ1-1	TGTGCCAGCATTGAAAAGTGGACAACGAACACTGAAGCTTTCTTT	CASIEKWTTNTEAFF
NA	TRBV5-1	NA	TRBJ1-2	TGCGCCAGCAGCTTGGAGAGCGGATATGGCTACACCTTC	CASSLESGYGYTF
once	TRBV6-2/TRBV6-3	TRBD1	TRBJ1-2	TGTGCCAGCAACTCCAAAGGGACAGGATACGGTGGCTACACCTTC	CASNSKGTGYGGYTF
many	TRBV7-2	NA	TRBJ1-5	TGTGCCAGCAGCGTGAGGGGGGCAGGACAGCCCCAGCATTTT	CASSVRGAGQPQHF
few	TRBV28	NA	TRBJ2-1	TGTGCCAGTACGACAGACTACAATGAGCAGTTCTTC	CASTTDYNEQFF
NA	TRBV7-2	NA	TRBJ1-2	TGTGCCAGCAGCTTATGGATTGGAGGGGAAGGCTACACCTTC	CASSLWIGGEGYTF